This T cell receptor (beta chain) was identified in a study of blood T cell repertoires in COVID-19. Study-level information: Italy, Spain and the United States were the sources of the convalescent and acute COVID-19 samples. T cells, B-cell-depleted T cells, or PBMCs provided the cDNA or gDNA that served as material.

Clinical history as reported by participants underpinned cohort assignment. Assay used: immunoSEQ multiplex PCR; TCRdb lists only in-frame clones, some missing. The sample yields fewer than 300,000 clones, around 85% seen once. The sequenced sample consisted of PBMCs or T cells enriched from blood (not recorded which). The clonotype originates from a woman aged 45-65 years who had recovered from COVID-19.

Here the CDR3 DNA reads TGTGCCAGCAGCTTAGGACAGGGCCGGGTGGAATCACCCCTCCACTTT. Protein sequence: CASSLGQGRVESPLHF. The V call is TRBV11-2, the J call TRBJ1-6; TRBD1 matches 7 bases. With 1 base clipped from V and 10 bases from J, the junction kept 10 bases outside the gene matches. The V gene's germline CDR1 is SGHAT and CDR2 FQNNGV. The CDR3 totals 16 residues.